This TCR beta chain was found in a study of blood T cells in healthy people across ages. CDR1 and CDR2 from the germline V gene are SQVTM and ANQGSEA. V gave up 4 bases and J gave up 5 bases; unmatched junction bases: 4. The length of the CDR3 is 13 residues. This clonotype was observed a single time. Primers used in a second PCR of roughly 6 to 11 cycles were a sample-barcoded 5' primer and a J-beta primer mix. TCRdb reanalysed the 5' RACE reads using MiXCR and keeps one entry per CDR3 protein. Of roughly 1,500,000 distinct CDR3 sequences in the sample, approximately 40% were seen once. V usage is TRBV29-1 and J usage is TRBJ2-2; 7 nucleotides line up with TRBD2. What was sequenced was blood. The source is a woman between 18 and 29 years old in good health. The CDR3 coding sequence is TGCAGCGTTGGGGGGGGAGTAACCGGGGAGCTGTTTTTT. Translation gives CSVGGGVTGELFF.